Listed below are T cell receptor beta chains from one sample, sequenced in a study of T cell responses to AZD1222 COVID-19 vaccine. The protocol was immunoSEQ multiplex PCR, while the TCRdb copy is restricted to in-frame clones and leaves out a portion. The profile shows about 200,000 clones, around nine tenths of them singletons. The material was peripheral blood, obtained 28 days after the second dose of the MenACWY control vaccine. These receptors originate from an adult who received the MenACWY meningococcal vaccine as a control. The CDR3 runs from the conserved cysteine through the conserved F or W. The D gene is left open where the match is weak. Expanded clones are given a class, and other clones once, few, many or no size at all.

TRBJ2-5	.	.	TRBV29-1	TGCAGCGTCTGGGGCGGGAAGACCCAGTACTTC	CSVWGGKTQYF
TRBJ2-1	.	.	TRBV7-9	TGTGCCAGCAGGATGGACTTAAGGGAGTTCTTC	CASRMDLREFF
TRBJ1-3	.	.	TRBV19	TGTGCCAGTAGTATAGGGGGAGGCGCAAGCTCTGGAAACACCATATATTTT	CASSIGGGASSGNTIYF
TRBJ2-5	.	.	TRBV7-2	TGTGCCAGCAGCTTCTCGTCGTCCCAGTACTTC	CASSFSSSQYF
TRBJ1-1	.	few	TRBV7-9	TGTGCCAGCAGCTTGTTGGTGTCAACTGAAGCTTTCTTT	CASSLLVSTEAFF
TRBJ2-2	.	.	TRBV27	TGTGCCAGCCAAAGCGGATTTAACACCGGGGAGCTGTTTTTT	CASQSGFNTGELFF
TRBJ1-1	.	.	TRBV30	TGTGCCTGGTCTTCACTCGGGGGCCGGGCTTTCTTT	CAWSSLGGRAFF
TRBJ1-4	.	.	TRBV19	TGTGCCAGTAGTATTGTACGGGGCAATAATGAAAAACTGTTTTTT	CASSIVRGNNEKLFF
TRBJ2-7	TRBD1	.	TRBV19	TGTGCCAGTAGTATTCCTGGACAGGGGGCGGGATACGAGCAGTACTTC	CASSIPGQGAGYEQYF
TRBJ1-5	.	once	TRBV5-5	TGTGCCAGCAGCCCCCGGGCGGACGGCCCCCATCAGCCCCAGCATTTT	CASSPRADGPHQPQHF
TRBJ2-7	.	.	TRBV11-2	TGTGCCAGCAGCTTGTCAGGGAGGCCGAACGAGCAGTACTTC	CASSLSGRPNEQYF
TRBJ1-2	.	.	TRBV13	TGTGCCAGCAGCACTTATGGCTACACCTTC	CASSTYGYTF
TRBJ2-1	TRBD1	.	TRBV5-1	TGCGCCAGCAGCCGAGATTCACAGGGGCTAGATGAGCAGTTCTTC	CASSRDSQGLDEQFF
TRBJ1-3	.	.	TRBV11-2	TGTGCCAGCAGCTTAGATTCGTGGCCAGGAAACACCATATATTTT	CASSLDSWPGNTIYF
TRBJ2-3	.	.	TRBV28	TGTGCCAGCAGCGGCGGAAATAGTCCCTCTGGCACAGATACGCAGTATTTT	CASSGGNSPSGTDTQYF
TRBJ2-7	.	.	TRBV14	TGTGCCAGCAGCCAAGGTCGGGAATGGAGCTCCTACGAGCAGTACTTC	CASSQGREWSSYEQYF
TRBJ2-1	.	.	TRBV24-1	TGTGCCACCAGTGACCCTGACAGCCCCTCGTACAATGAGCAGTTCTTC	CATSDPDSPSYNEQFF
TRBJ2-5	TRBD1	.	TRBV18	TGTGCCAGCTCACCTCTTCCGGGACAGCAAGAGACCCAGTACTTC	CASSPLPGQQETQYF
TRBJ2-5	TRBD1	.	TRBV3-1/TRBV3-2	TGTGCCAGCAGCCCTCCTGAAGGGGGCTTCATCCCAGAGACCCAGTACTTC	CASSPPEGGFIPETQYF
TRBJ2-6	TRBD1	once	TRBV4-1	TGCGCCAGCAGCCAAAGAGGGACAGGTGAAAGTACTGGGGCCAACGTCCTGACTTTC	CASSQRGTGESTGANVLTF
TRBJ1-2	.	.	TRBV4-3	TGCGCCAGCAGCCAAAGGCCGGGCGTCTACTATGGCTACACCTTC	CASSQRPGVYYGYTF
TRBJ1-2	TRBD1	.	TRBV30	TGTGCCTGGAGCCGACGGACAGGGGGCAATGGCTACACCTTC	CAWSRRTGGNGYTF
TRBJ1-5	TRBD1	.	TRBV7-2	TGTGCCAGCAGCTCAGCAGGGGGAGATCAGCCCCAGCATTTT	CASSSAGGDQPQHF
TRBJ1-5	TRBD1	.	TRBV6-1	TGTGCCAGCAGTGACAGGGGGAGAGGTCAGCCCCAGCATTTT	CASSDRGRGQPQHF
TRBJ2-1	.	.	TRBV6-2/TRBV6-3	TGTGCCAGCAGTTACACTGACAGTAGCTCCTACAATGAGCAGTTCTTC	CASSYTDSSSYNEQFF
TRBJ2-3	TRBD2	.	TRBV29-1	TGCAGCGTCTTAGGAGGAACTAGCGGGAGGTTGGGTTTAAGGGCCACAGATACGCAGTATTTT	CSVLGGTSGRLGLRATDTQYF
TRBJ2-1	TRBD2	.	TRBV9	TGTGCCAGCAGCGCGAACCTAGCGGGAAGGGGTAAGGGCTACAATGAGCAGTTCTTC	CASSANLAGRGKGYNEQFF
TRBJ1-2	.	.	TRBV28	TGTGCCAGCAGTTTATGGCGACCCGGTGACTATGGCTACACCTTC	CASSLWRPGDYGYTF
TRBJ1-2	.	.	TRBV29-1	TGCAGCGCTCGTGCGGACTCCTACTATGGCTACACCTTC	CSARADSYYGYTF
TRBJ2-3	TRBD2	.	TRBV7-9	TGTGCCAGCAGCCAGACTAGCGGGGCTGCCCGAGCGCAGTATTTT	CASSQTSGAARAQYF
TRBJ2-1	TRBD2	.	TRBV30	TGTGCCTGGAGTTTGGGGCTAGCGGGTTACAATGAGCAGTTCTTC	CAWSLGLAGYNEQFF
TRBJ2-3	.	.	TRBV7-2	TGTGCTGGGAGCACAGATACGCAGTATTTT	CAGSTDTQYF
TRBJ2-2	TRBD2	.	TRBV3-1/TRBV3-2	TGTGCCAGCAGCCTCGAGCCTAGCGGGAGCTTCCACACCGGGGAGCTGTTTTTT	CASSLEPSGSFHTGELFF
TRBJ1-1	.	.	TRBV29-1	TGCAGCGTTGAAAGAGGGGAGGGGACTGAAGCTTTCTTT	CSVERGEGTEAFF
TRBJ2-1	.	.	TRBV6-6	TGTGCCAGCAGTCCCGGGAGCTACAATGAGCAGTTCTTC	CASSPGSYNEQFF
TRBJ1-2	.	.	TRBV25-1	TGTGCCAGCCATGGATTGTGGAGCTCTAACTATGGCTACACCTTC	CASHGLWSSNYGYTF
TRBJ1-1	.	.	TRBV3-1/TRBV3-2	TGTGCCAGCAGCCCCACGGGGTATCTAGACACTGAAGCTTTCTTT	CASSPTGYLDTEAFF
TRBJ2-2	TRBD2	.	TRBV28	TGTGCCATACGACCAGGGACTAGCGGGAGGGGGGAGCTGTTTTTT	CAIRPGTSGRGELFF
TRBJ1-2	TRBD1	.	TRBV5-6	TGTGCCAGCAGCTGGGGACAGGTCGCTGGCTACACCTTC	CASSWGQVAGYTF
TRBJ2-7	.	.	TRBV10-3	TGTGCCATCAGTCCAGGGAGCGACGAGCAGTACTTC	CAISPGSDEQYF
TRBJ1-2	.	.	TRBV6-5	TGTGCCAGCAGTTACCTTACAGGGCCGTCCTATGGCTACACCTTC	CASSYLTGPSYGYTF
TRBJ2-1	TRBD2	.	TRBV19	TGTGCCAGTACTCCGCTAGCGGGAAATGAGCAGTTCTTC	CASTPLAGNEQFF
TRBJ1-4	.	.	TRBV3-1/TRBV3-2	TGTGCCAGCAGTTTAGGGCCAGGGGCTAATGAAAAACTGTTTTTT	CASSLGPGANEKLFF
TRBJ2-5	TRBD2	.	TRBV5-1	TGCGCCAGCAGCTTGGCTAGCGGGATTGCAGAGACCCAGTACTTC	CASSLASGIAETQYF
TRBJ2-7	TRBD2	.	TRBV30	TGTGCCTGGAGTGTACGACTAGCGGGTTACTCGGGCTACGAGCAGTACTTC	CAWSVRLAGYSGYEQYF
TRBJ2-1	TRBD2	.	TRBV5-1	TGCGCCAGCAGCTTGGCCGGGGGGACTAGCGTCACGACCTACAATGAGCAGTTCTTC	CASSLAGGTSVTTYNEQFF
TRBJ2-1	TRBD2	.	TRBV19	TGTGCCAGTGGACTAGCGGAGGCCCCGACGAGTCAGCAGTTCTTC	CASGLAEAPTSQQFF
TRBJ2-7	.	few	TRBV4-1	TGCGCCAGCAGCCAAGATTTAGGGGCGGCGAACTCCTACGAGCAGTACTTC	CASSQDLGAANSYEQYF
TRBJ2-7	.	.	TRBV5-8	TGTGCCAGCAGCTTGTACGGGACATCGGGTTCGGGGGAGCAGTACTTC	CASSLYGTSGSGEQYF
TRBJ2-5	.	.	TRBV9	TGTGCCAGCAGCCCCCACCCTCCCTCAGAGACCCAGTACTTC	CASSPHPPSETQYF
TRBJ2-1	TRBD2	.	TRBV9	TGTGCCAGCAGCGTCGGACTAGCGGGAGGGGGAGGCTACAATGAGCAGTTCTTC	CASSVGLAGGGGYNEQFF
TRBJ1-2	.	.	TRBV19	TGTGCCAGTAGTATTAGGACGGGATATGGCTACACCTTC	CASSIRTGYGYTF
TRBJ1-2	.	.	TRBV6-5	TGTGCCAGCAGTTACCTCCCCCGTTTCGACGGCTACACCTTC	CASSYLPRFDGYTF